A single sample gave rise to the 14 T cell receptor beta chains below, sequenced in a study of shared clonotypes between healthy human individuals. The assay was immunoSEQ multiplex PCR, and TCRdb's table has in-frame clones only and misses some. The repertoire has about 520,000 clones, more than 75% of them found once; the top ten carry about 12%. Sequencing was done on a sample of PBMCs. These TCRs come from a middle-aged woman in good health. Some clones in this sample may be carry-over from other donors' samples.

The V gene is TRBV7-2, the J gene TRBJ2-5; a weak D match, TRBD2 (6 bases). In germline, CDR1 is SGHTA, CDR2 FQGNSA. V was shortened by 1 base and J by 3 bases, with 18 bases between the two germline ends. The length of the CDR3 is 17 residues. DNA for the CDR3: TGTGCCAGCAGCTTAGAGCGGATGCGGGGTGGTAAAGAGACCCAGTACTTC. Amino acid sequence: CASSLERMRGGKETQYF.

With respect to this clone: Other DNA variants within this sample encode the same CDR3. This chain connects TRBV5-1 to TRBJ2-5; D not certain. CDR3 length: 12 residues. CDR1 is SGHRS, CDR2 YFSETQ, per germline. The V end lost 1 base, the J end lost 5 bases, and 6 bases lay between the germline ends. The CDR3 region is CASSLSGETQYF. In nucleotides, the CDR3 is TGCGCCAGCAGCTTGAGTGGGGAGACCCAGTACTTC.

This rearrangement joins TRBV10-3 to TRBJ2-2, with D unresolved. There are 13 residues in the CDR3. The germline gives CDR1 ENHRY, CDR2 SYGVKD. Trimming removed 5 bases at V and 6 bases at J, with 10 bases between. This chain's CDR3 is CAISPPSAGELFF. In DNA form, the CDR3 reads TGTGCCATCAGTCCTCCAAGCGCCGGGGAGCTGTTTTTT.

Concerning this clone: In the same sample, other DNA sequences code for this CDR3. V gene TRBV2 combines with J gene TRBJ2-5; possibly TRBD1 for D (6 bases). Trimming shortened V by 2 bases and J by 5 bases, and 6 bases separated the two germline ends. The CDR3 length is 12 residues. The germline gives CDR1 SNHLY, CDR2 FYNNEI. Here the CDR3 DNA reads TGTGCCAGCAGTGAACAGGGGGAGACCCAGTACTTC. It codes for CASSEQGETQYF.

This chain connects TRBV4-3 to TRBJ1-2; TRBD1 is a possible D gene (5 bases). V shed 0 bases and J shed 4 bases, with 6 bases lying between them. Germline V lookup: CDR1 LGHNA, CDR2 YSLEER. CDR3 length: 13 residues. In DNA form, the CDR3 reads TGCGCCAGCAGCCAAGATGGGGCCTATGGCTACACCTTC. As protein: CASSQDGAYGYTF.

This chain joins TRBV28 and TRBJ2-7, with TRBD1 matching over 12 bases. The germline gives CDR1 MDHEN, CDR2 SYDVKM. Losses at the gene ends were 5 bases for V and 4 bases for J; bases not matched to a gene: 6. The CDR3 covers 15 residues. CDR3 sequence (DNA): TGTGCCAGCAGTCCGGGACAGGGGGCTAAATACGAGCAGTACTTC. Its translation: CASSPGQGAKYEQYF.

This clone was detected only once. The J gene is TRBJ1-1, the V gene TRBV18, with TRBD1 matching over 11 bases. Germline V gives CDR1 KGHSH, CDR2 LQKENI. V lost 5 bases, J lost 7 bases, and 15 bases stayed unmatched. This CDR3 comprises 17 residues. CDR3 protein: CASSYYGQGAVGVEAFF. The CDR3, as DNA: TGTGCCAGCTCATACTACGGACAGGGGGCCGTCGGGGTTGAAGCTTTCTTT. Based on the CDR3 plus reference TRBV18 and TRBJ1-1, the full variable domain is NAGVMQNPRHLVRRRGQEARLRCSPMKGHSHVYWYRQLPEEGLKFMVYLQKENIIDESGMPKERFSAEFPKEGPSILRIQQVVRGDSAAYFCASSYYGQGAVGVEAFFGQGTRLTVV.

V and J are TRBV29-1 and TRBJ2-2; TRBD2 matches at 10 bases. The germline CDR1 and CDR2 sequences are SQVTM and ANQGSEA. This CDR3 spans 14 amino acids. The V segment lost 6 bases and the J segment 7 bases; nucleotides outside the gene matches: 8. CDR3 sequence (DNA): TGCAGCGTCGCCGGGACTAGCGTAGGCGGGGAGCTGTTTTTT. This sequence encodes CSVAGTSVGGELFF.

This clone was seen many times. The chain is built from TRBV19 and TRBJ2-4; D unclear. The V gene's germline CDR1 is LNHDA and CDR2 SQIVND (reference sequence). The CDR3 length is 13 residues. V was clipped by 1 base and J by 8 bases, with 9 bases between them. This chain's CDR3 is CASSIVGSDIQYF. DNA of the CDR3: TGTGCCAGTAGTATAGTAGGGTCGGACATTCAGTACTTC.

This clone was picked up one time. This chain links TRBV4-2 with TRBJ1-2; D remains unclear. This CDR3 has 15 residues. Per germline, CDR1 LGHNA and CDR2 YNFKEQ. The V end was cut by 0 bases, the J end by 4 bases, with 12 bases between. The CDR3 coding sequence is TGTGCCAGCAGCCAAGAAGGAGGCAGCCTCTATGGCTACACCTTC. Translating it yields CASSQEGGSLYGYTF.

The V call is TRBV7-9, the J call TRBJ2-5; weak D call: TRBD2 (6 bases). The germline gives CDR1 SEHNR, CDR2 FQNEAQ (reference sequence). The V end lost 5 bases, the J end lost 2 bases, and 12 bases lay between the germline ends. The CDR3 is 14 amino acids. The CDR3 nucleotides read TGTGCCAGCAGCCTACGGAGGGATCAAGAGACCCAGTACTTC. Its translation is CASSLRRDQETQYF.

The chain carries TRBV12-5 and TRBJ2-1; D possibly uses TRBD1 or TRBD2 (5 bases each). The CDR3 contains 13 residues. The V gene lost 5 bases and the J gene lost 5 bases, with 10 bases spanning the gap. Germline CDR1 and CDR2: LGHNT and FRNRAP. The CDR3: CASGVSGHNEQFF. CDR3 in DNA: TGTGCTAGTGGTGTCTCGGGACACAATGAGCAGTTCTTC.

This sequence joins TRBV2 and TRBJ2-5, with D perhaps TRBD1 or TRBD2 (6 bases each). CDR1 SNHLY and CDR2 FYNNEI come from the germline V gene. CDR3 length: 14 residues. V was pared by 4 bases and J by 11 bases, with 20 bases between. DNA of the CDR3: TGTGCCAGCAGTGCCGGCATGGGGGGCTACGATCAGTACTTC. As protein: CASSAGMGGYDQYF.

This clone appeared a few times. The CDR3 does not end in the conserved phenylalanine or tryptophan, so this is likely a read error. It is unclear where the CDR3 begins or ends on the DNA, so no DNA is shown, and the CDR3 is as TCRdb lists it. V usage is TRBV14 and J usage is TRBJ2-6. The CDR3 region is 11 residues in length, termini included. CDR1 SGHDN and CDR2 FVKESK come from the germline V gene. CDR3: CASSQDYGPRR.